Detailed here is one T cell receptor beta chain. The antigen is unknown. TCR beta libraries were built with iRepertoire HTBI primers and Arm-PCR of CDR3 regions. TCRdb re-called the multiplex PCR reads with MiXCR, one entry per CDR3 protein. This sample yields a few hundred thousand distinct CDR3 sequences, of which 20% to 25% are seen a single time; over 10% belongs to the top ten. Time point of the sample: persistent/refractory GD, antithyroid drugs over 5 years with positive TRAb. Extracted PBMC RNA gave rise to the TCR library. The data derive from a study of regulatory T cells in long-lasting Graves disease. Overall study: It was over 5 years of antithyroid drugs, with positive TSH receptor antibodies, that meant persistent Graves' disease. General study findings and limits: New patients shared over 900 public clonotypes, and persistent patients shared more, with about 2,700. It was peripheral blood alone, not thyroid tissue, that was studied.

V was trimmed by 8 bases and J by 7 bases, leaving 12 bases between them. The length of the CDR3 is 12 residues. CDR1 and CDR2 (germline): LNHDA, SQIVND (reference sequence). The material was peripheral blood mononuclear cells (PBMCs), obtained when the disease was refractory, from a patient treated with antithyroid drugs. The sequence was collected from a female donor with Graves disease. The gene calls are TRBV19 and TRBJ1-5; D is possibly TRBD1 (5 bases). As DNA, the CDR3 is TGTGCCAGTGGGGACCTGTCACAGCCCCAGCATTTT. As protein: CASGDLSQPQHF.